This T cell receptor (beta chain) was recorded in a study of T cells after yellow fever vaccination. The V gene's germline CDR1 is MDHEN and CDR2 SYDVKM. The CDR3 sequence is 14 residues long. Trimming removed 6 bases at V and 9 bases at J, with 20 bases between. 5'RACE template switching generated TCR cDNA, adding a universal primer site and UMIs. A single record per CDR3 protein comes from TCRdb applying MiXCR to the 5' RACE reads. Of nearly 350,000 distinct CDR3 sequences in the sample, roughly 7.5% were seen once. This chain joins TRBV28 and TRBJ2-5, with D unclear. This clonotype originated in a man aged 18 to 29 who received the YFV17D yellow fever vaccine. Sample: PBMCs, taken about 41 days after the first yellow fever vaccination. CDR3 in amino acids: CASRPPYWMGSQYF. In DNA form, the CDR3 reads TGTGCCAGCAGACCCCCGTACTGGATGGGCTCCCAGTACTTC. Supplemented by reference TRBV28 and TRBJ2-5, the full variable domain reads DVKVTQSSRYLVKRTGEKVFLECVQDMDHENMFWYRQDPGLGLRLIYFSYDVKMKEKGDIPEGYSVSREKKERFSLILESASTNQTSMYLCASRPPYWMGSQYFGPGTRLLVL.